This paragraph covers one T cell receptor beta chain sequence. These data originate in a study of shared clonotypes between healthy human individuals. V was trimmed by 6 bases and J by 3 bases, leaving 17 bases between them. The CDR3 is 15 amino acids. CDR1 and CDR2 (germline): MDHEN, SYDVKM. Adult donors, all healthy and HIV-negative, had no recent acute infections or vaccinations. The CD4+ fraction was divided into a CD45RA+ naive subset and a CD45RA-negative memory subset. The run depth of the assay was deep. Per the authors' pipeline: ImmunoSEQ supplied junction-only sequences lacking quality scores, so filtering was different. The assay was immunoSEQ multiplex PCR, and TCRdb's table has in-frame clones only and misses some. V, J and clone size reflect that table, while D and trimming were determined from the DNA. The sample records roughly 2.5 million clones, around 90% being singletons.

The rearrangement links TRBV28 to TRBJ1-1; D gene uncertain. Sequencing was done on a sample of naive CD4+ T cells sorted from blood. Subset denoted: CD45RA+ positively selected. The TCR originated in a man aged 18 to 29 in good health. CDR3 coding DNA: TGTGCCAGCAGCCCCGGTGGTCTTGGGGACACTGAAGCTTTCTTT. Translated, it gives CASSPGGLGDTEAFF.